Listed below are T cell receptor beta chains from one sample, sequenced in a study of T cell responses to AZD1222 COVID-19 vaccine. TCRdb's copy holds only in-frame clones and misses some; the assay was immunoSEQ multiplex PCR. The sample yields about 130,000 clones, more than 75% seen once. The starting material was peripheral blood, obtained on day 0 of AZD1222 vaccination. Receptors were obtained from an adult in good health. Each CDR3 is given with its conserved first and last residue. A D gene is named only where the DNA matches it firmly. Expanded clones get a size class; other rows say once, few or many, or leave the size out.

v_call	j_call	clone_size	d_call	cdr3_aa	cdr3_nt
TRBV6-6	TRBJ1-2	NA	NA	CASSDTFSRYTF	TGTGCCAGCAGTGACACCTTCTCCCGCTACACCTTC
TRBV5-1	TRBJ1-2	NA	NA	CASRYGGNYGYTF	TGCGCCAGCAGGTACGGGGGGAACTATGGCTACACCTTC
TRBV19	TRBJ2-6	once	NA	CASSTQGGRSGANVLTF	TGTGCCAGTAGTACCCAGGGAGGTCGCTCTGGGGCCAACGTCCTGACTTTC
TRBV7-9	TRBJ2-7	NA	TRBD2	CASSLGLAGRLEQYF	TGTGCCAGCAGCTTAGGACTAGCGGGACGCTTAGAGCAGTACTTC
TRBV28	TRBJ1-1	NA	NA	CASSLLGGTEAFF	TGTGCCAGCAGTTTATTGGGCGGCACTGAAGCTTTCTTT
TRBV6-5	TRBJ1-2	once	NA	CASTGGLGYTF	TGTGCCAGCACGGGGGGTTTAGGCTACACCTTC
TRBV7-9	TRBJ2-7	NA	NA	CASSSGLEQYF	TGTGCCAGCAGCTCGGGGCTCGAGCAGTACTTC
TRBV30	TRBJ1-5	once	NA	CAWSVGGYQPQHF	TGTGCCTGGAGTGTAGGTGGGTATCAGCCCCAGCATTTT
TRBV30	TRBJ2-2	NA	TRBD2	CAGVSSGNTGELFF	TGTGCTGGAGTGTCTAGCGGGAACACCGGGGAGCTGTTTTTT
TRBV28	TRBJ1-2	NA	NA	CASSLTEAYGYTF	TGTGCCAGCAGTTTGACAGAAGCCTATGGCTACACCTTC
TRBV4-2	TRBJ2-2	NA	TRBD1	CASSQVTGANGELFF	TGTGCCAGCAGCCAAGTTACAGGGGCAAACGGGGAGCTGTTTTTT
TRBV5-4	TRBJ2-5	NA	NA	CASRSSLLGPIEGKETQYF	TGTGCCAGCCGCAGCTCATTGCTCGGGCCCATTGAGGGCAAAGAGACCCAGTACTTC
TRBV4-2	TRBJ1-2	once	NA	CASSQVGQFYGYTF	TGTGCCAGCAGCCAAGTCGGACAGTTTTATGGCTACACCTTC
TRBV6-2/TRBV6-3	TRBJ2-1	NA	TRBD1	CASSYRGTGSDEQFF	TGTGCCAGCAGTTACCGGGGGACAGGGAGCGATGAGCAGTTCTTC
TRBV7-9	TRBJ2-5	NA	NA	CASSLQGSETQYF	TGTGCCAGCAGCTTGCAGGGATCAGAGACCCAGTACTTC
TRBV2	TRBJ1-4	NA	NA	CASGSGVREKLFF	TGTGCCAGCGGGTCAGGGGTACGTGAAAAACTGTTTTTT
TRBV18	TRBJ2-2	NA	NA	CASSFDRINTGELFF	TGTGCCAGCTCTTTTGACAGAATTAACACCGGGGAGCTGTTTTTT